Below are 32 T cell receptor beta chains sequenced from a single sample in a study of T cell changes during pregnancy in multiple sclerosis (dated by TCRdb to the late 2010s). Library creation used the immunoSEQ multiplex PCR assay. TCRdb took this table from immuneACCESS and kept in-frame rearrangements with V and J called. Such tables lack part of the clones; where checked against another copy, unresolved V genes explain under half of the gap, and the rest is unexplained. The sample yields about 15,000 clones; 70% to 90% were counted once. The ten biggest clones cover under 20% of the sample. Sequencing used CD8+ T cells from peripheral blood mononuclear cells, obtained in the first trimester of pregnancy. These receptor sequences come from a female donor with multiple sclerosis, enrolled in a pregnancy study.

The genes are TRBV6-1 and TRBJ1-6; D unresolved. CDR1 is MNHNS and CDR2 is SASEGT in the germline V gene. The CDR3 has 17 residues. V was clipped by 1 base and J by 7 bases, with 17 bases between them. CDR3 residues: CASSEVWVERRNSPLHF. CDR3 sequence (DNA): TGTGCCAGCAGTGAAGTGTGGGTCGAGCGAAGGAATTCACCCCTCCACTTT.

The J gene is TRBJ2-5, the V gene TRBV23-1; D remains unclear. TRBJ2-7 matches the DNA end more closely, so the J call is doubtful. TRBV23-1 is assigned to the ORF class and has an uncertain function. CDR3 size: 11 residues. Here the CDR3 reads CASRLTSEQYF. As DNA, the CDR3 is TGCGCCAGTAGATTGACATCCGAGCAGTACTTC.

The genes are TRBV9 and TRBJ2-5; 9 bases fit TRBD2. The trim removed 3 bases at V and 5 bases at J, leaving 5 bases unmatched. This CDR3 has 14 residues. Germline V gene data show CDR1 as SGDLS and CDR2 as YYNGEE. The CDR3 loop reads CASSGGGAVETQYF. The CDR3 DNA sequence: TGTGCCAGCAGCGGCGGGGGGGCGGTGGAGACCCAGTACTTC.

The V and J genes are TRBV7-9 and TRBJ1-6; D unresolved. Germline V gene data show CDR1 as SEHNR and CDR2 as FQNEAQ (reference sequence). V was pared by 0 bases and J by 8 bases, with 8 bases between. There are 14 residues in the CDR3. The chain's CDR3 is CASSLASPDSPLHF. The CDR3 nucleotides read TGTGCCAGCAGCTTAGCGAGTCCTGATTCACCCCTCCACTTT.

The CDR3 is CASSQGGDEQFF. The DNA for the CDR3 is TGTGCCAGCAGCCAGGGAGGAGATGAGCAGTTCTTC. The V gene is TRBV7-3, the J gene TRBJ2-1; D is perhaps TRBD2 (6 bases). The CDR3 consists of 12 residues. CDR1 and CDR2 from the germline V gene are SGHTA and FQGTGA. Trimming stripped 5 bases from V and 8 bases from J, with 10 bases between.

V and J are TRBV19 and TRBJ1-1, with D perhaps TRBD1 (6 bases). Germline-derived CDR1 and CDR2 are LNHDA and SQIVND (reference sequence). The CDR3 length is 14 residues. The germline V and J ends were trimmed by 3 bases and 5 bases, with 13 bases remaining between them. This chain's CDR3 is CASSMLQGGTEAFF. DNA for the CDR3: TGTGCCAGTAGTATGTTACAGGGAGGGACTGAAGCTTTCTTT.

V and J are TRBV2 and TRBJ1-1, with a possible D match to TRBD1 (6 bases). V was shortened by 4 bases and J by 6 bases, with 12 bases between the two germline ends. The CDR3 runs 13 residues. The germline gives CDR1 SNHLY, CDR2 FYNNEI. The CDR3 DNA is TGTGCCAGCAGTGGATTACAGGGCGCTGAAGCTTTCTTT. Encoded protein: CASSGLQGAEAFF.

This sequence joins TRBV27 and TRBJ2-7; D is possibly TRBD1 (6 bases). Trimming shortened V by 0 bases and J by 7 bases, and 13 bases separated the two germline ends. Germline V gene data show CDR1 as MNHEY and CDR2 as SMNVEV (reference sequence). The CDR3 consists of 14 residues. For the CDR3, the DNA is TGTGCCAGCAGTTTATCCAGGACAGTTAGGGAGCAGTACTTC. It yields the protein CASSLSRTVREQYF.

V and J are TRBV5-8 and TRBJ2-3, with 12 positions matching TRBD2. The CDR3 is 16 amino acids. The ends lost 2 bases at V and 3 bases at J; junction bases unmatched: 4. Germline V gene lookup returns CDR1 SGHTS and CDR2 YDEGEE. Here the CDR3 reads CASSFLAGGPTDTQYF. CDR3 bases: TGTGCCAGCAGCTTTCTAGCGGGAGGGCCAACAGATACGCAGTATTTT.

The V call is TRBV7-9, the J call TRBJ1-2, with a tentative D call TRBD1 (6 bases). With 4 bases removed from V and 3 bases from J, the gap between germline ends came to 18 bases. Germline CDR1 is SEHNR and CDR2 is FQNEAQ (reference sequence). The CDR3 runs to 16 residues. CDR3 DNA: TGTGCCAGCAGCTCCCCCGGGACACCGAGGGACTATGGCTACACCTTC. It yields the protein CASSSPGTPRDYGYTF.

CDR3 DNA: TGTGCCAGCAGCTTACGCGGGGGGGCTGTGCTTTCAAATACGCAGTATTTT. It encodes CASSLRGGAVLSNTQYF. This chain uses TRBV7-2 with TRBJ2-3, with TRBD2 identical over 9 bases. J lost 7 bases, V lost 2 bases, and 13 bases had no gene match. The CDR3 runs 17 residues. CDR1 and CDR2 (germline): SGHTA, FQGNSA.

CDR3 nucleotides: TGTGCCAGCAGCTTAAGCGTCCTAGCGGGGGCCGGGAATGAGCAGTTCTTC. It encodes CASSLSVLAGAGNEQFF. The chain combines TRBV7-8 with TRBJ2-1; TRBD2 matches at 10 bases. The CDR3 length is 17 residues. From germline, CDR1 is SGHVS and CDR2 FQNEAQ. The trim removed 2 bases at V and 7 bases at J, leaving 11 bases unmatched. Supplemented by reference TRBV7-8 and TRBJ2-1, the full variable domain reads GAGVSQSPRYKVAKRGQDVALRCDPISGHVSLFWYQQALGQGPEFLTYFQNEAQLDKSGLPSDRFFAERPEGSVSTLKIQRTQQEDSAVYLCASSLSVLAGAGNEQFFGPGTRLTVL.

This rearrangement joins TRBV2 to TRBJ2-3; 13 bases map to TRBD2. V was clipped by 10 bases and J by 2 bases; unmatched bases: 6. CDR3 length: 15 amino acids. The germline CDR1 and CDR2 sequences are SNHLY and FYNNEI. This CDR3 reads CAMKTSGRSTDTQYF. The CDR3, as DNA: TGTGCCATGAAGACTAGCGGGAGGTCCACAGATACGCAGTATTTT.

This chain connects TRBV27 to TRBJ2-5; D might be TRBD1 (5 bases). This CDR3 has 15 residues. CDR1 and CDR2 (germline): MNHEY, SMNVEV (reference sequence). The V gene lost 5 bases and the J gene lost 2 bases, with 15 bases spanning the gap. Written as DNA, the CDR3 is TGTGCCAGCAGTGAGCGACAGCCTACACAAGAGACCCAGTACTTC. It specifies CASSERQPTQETQYF.

This clone was observed a few times. The chain combines TRBV4-1 with TRBJ1-5; D not certain. CDR1 and CDR2 (germline): MGHRA, YSYEKL. CDR3 length equals 17 residues. V lost 1 base and J 9 bases, leaving 22 bases between the germline ends. CDR3 DNA sequence: TGCGCCAGCAGCCAAGGAGAGACGGGAAACGGTCTGGTGCCCCAGCATTTT. It codes for CASSQGETGNGLVPQHF.

The gene calls are TRBV7-8 and TRBJ1-5, with TRBD1 matching over 10 bases. After removal of 4 bases from V and 6 bases from J, the junction contained 6 bases not matched to a gene. Germline V gene lookup returns CDR1 SGHVS and CDR2 FQNEAQ. The CDR3 loop spans 15 amino acids. CDR3 in amino acids: CASSWDRGGLQPQHF. DNA of the CDR3: TGTGCCAGCAGCTGGGACAGGGGAGGGCTTCAGCCCCAGCATTTT. The whole variable domain, filled in from reference TRBV7-8 and TRBJ1-5, reads GAGVSQSPRYKVAKRGQDVALRCDPISGHVSLFWYQQALGQGPEFLTYFQNEAQLDKSGLPSDRFFAERPEGSVSTLKIQRTQQEDSAVYLCASSWDRGGLQPQHFGDGTRLSIL.

This chain links TRBV30 with TRBJ1-2, with 10 nucleotides matching TRBD1. V gave up 6 bases and J gave up 8 bases; unmatched junction bases: 6. This CDR3 spans 12 amino acids. In germline, CDR1 is GTSNPN, CDR2 SVGIG (reference sequence). The CDR3 DNA follows: TGTGCCTGTCGACAGGGGGCAAAGGGCTACACCTTC. Translating it yields CACRQGAKGYTF.

The V call is TRBV6-6, the J call TRBJ2-7; TRBD1 agrees at 11 bases. The CDR3 extends over 15 amino acids. Germline-derived CDR1 and CDR2 are MNHNY and SVGAGI (reference sequence). With V trimmed by 5 bases and J by 6 bases, 9 bases remained unmatched. CDR3 sequence: CASSNRDRGDAEQYF. The CDR3 DNA sequence: TGTGCCAGCAGTAACCGGGACAGGGGGGATGCCGAGCAGTACTTC.

The V gene is TRBV11-2, the J gene TRBJ2-1; no definite D call. CDR3 length: 14 residues. V lost 2 bases, J lost 6 bases, and 11 bases lay in between. Germline lookup yields CDR1 SGHAT and CDR2 FQNNGV. CDR3 sequence (DNA): TGTGCCAGCAGCTTACGTTCCGGCGGCAATGAGCAGTTCTTC. This translates into CASSLRSGGNEQFF.

This clone came up once. The V gene is TRBV6-1, the J gene TRBJ1-5; no clear D. The CDR3 loop spans 16 amino acids. V was pared by 1 base and J by 0 bases, with 10 bases between. CDR1 and CDR2 (germline): MNHNS, SASEGT. Here the CDR3 DNA reads TGTGCCAGCAGTGAAGAACACAGCTATAGCAATCAGCCCCAGCATTTT. Residues: CASSEEHSYSNQPQHF.

The chain couples TRBV29-1 to TRBJ1-5, with TRBD1 identical over 8 bases. Trimming at V came to 0 bases and at J to 7 bases, leaving 20 bases not matched to a gene. Germline lookup yields CDR1 SQVTM and CDR2 ANQGSEA. CDR3 size: 19 residues. CDR3 residues: CSVEDQGTGSQPWNQPQHF. The CDR3 nucleotides are TGCAGCGTTGAAGATCAGGGGACAGGTTCTCAACCCTGGAACCAGCCCCAGCATTTT.

The J gene is TRBJ2-1, the V gene TRBV27, with 7 bases lining up with TRBD2. The CDR3 is 19 amino acids. J gave up 0 bases and V 4 bases, and 15 bases lay outside the gene matches. Germline lookup yields CDR1 MNHEY and CDR2 SMNVEV (reference sequence). This chain's CDR3 is CASSSLWTKAGSSYNEQFF. The DNA for the CDR3 is TGTGCCAGCAGTTCCCTATGGACAAAAGCGGGGAGCTCCTACAATGAGCAGTTCTTC.

The chain combines TRBV6-4 with TRBJ1-5; possibly TRBD1 for D (6 bases). The CDR3 loop spans 15 amino acids. Trimming pared 5 bases from V and 2 bases from J, leaving 13 bases between. Germline V gene lookup returns CDR1 MRHNA and CDR2 SNTAGT. CDR3 sequence (DNA): TGTGCCAGCAGTTCACAGGGATTTGGCAATCAGCCCCAGCATTTT. Residues: CASSSQGFGNQPQHF.

The chain recombines TRBV2 with TRBJ2-7; possibly TRBD2 for D (6 bases). The germline CDR1 and CDR2 sequences are SNHLY and FYNNEI. The CDR3 covers 13 residues. Deletions cut 8 bases from V and 2 bases from J, with 13 bases between. Written as DNA, the CDR3 is TGTGCCAGCCGGGAGTCCCGTCCCTACGAGCAGTACTTC. This translates into CASRESRPYEQYF.

V usage is TRBV7-9 and J usage is TRBJ1-1, with D possibly TRBD1 on 5 matching bases. This CDR3 spans 13 amino acids. Germline CDR1 reads SEHNR; CDR2 reads FQNEAQ (reference sequence). Between the trimmed V and J ends, which lost 6 bases and 7 bases, there was a span of 15 bases. CDR3 nucleotides: TGTGCCAGCAGTAATGCCCGACAGCGTGAAGCTTTCTTT. Amino acid sequence: CASSNARQREAFF.

The chain couples TRBV19 to TRBJ2-1, with D maybe TRBD2 (5 bases). V was clipped by 3 bases and J by 9 bases, with 21 bases between them. Germline lookup yields CDR1 LNHDA and CDR2 SQIVND (reference sequence). The CDR3 runs to 16 residues. The CDR3 loop reads CASSIGLRARPSEQFF. CDR3 sequence (DNA): TGTGCCAGTAGTATCGGTCTGCGGGCCCGGCCGAGTGAGCAGTTCTTC. The full variable domain, with the rest looked up from reference TRBV19 and TRBJ2-1, is DGGITQSPKYLFRKEGQNVTLSCEQNLNHDAMYWYRQDPGQGLRLIYYSQIVNDFQKGDIAEGYSVSREKKESFPLTVTSAQKNPTAFYLCASSIGLRARPSEQFFGPGTRLTVL.

V and J are TRBV23-1 and TRBJ1-2; a possible D gene is TRBD1 (5 bases). TRBV23-1 is labeled an ORF, and its function is uncertain. V was trimmed by 2 bases and J by 0 bases, leaving 13 bases between them. The CDR3 has 16 residues. The CDR3 sequence is CASSQPWDCPNYGYTF. The CDR3 DNA follows: TGCGCCAGCAGTCAACCGTGGGACTGTCCTAACTATGGCTACACCTTC.

This clone was observed a handful of times. The chain is built from TRBV28 and TRBJ1-5; D is undetermined. CDR1 is MDHEN and CDR2 is SYDVKM in the germline V gene. CDR3 size: 13 residues. V lost 6 bases and J lost 5, with 11 bases in between. CDR3 nucleotide sequence: TGTGCCAGCAGGACTCAGAGTTATCAGCCCCAGCATTTT. This sequence encodes CASRTQSYQPQHF. The variable domain in full, completed from reference TRBV28 and TRBJ1-5, reads DVKVTQSSRYLVKRTGEKVFLECVQDMDHENMFWYRQDPGLGLRLIYFSYDVKMKEKGDIPEGYSVSREKKERFSLILESASTNQTSMYLCASRTQSYQPQHFGDGTRLSIL.

This chain links TRBV2 with TRBJ2-5; 10 bases match TRBD1. V shed 5 bases, J shed 5 bases, and the junction held 5 bases outside the gene matches. The germline V gene encodes CDR1 SNHLY and CDR2 FYNNEI. The CDR3 length is 14 residues. The CDR3 DNA reads TGTGCCAGCAGTCAGGGACAGGGGTTTGAGACCCAGTACTTC. This sequence encodes CASSQGQGFETQYF.

The CDR3 DNA follows: TGTGCCAGCAGCCCTACTAGCGGGGGGGCTGTAGATACGCAGTATTTT. This gives the protein CASSPTSGGAVDTQYF. V and J are TRBV13 and TRBJ2-3; 13 bases align to TRBD2. This CDR3 contains 16 residues. V shed 5 bases, J shed 5 bases, and the junction held 7 bases outside the gene matches. CDR1 and CDR2 from the germline V gene are PRHDT and FYEKMQ (reference sequence).

The chain carries TRBV6-1 and TRBJ1-2; 11 bases agree with TRBD1. The CDR3 is 12 residues long. V shed 8 bases and J 8 bases; nucleotides not matched to a gene: 4. The V gene's germline CDR1 is MNHNS and CDR2 SASEGT. CDR3 sequence: CASPGQGDGYTF. The CDR3 nucleotides read TGTGCCAGCCCGGGACAGGGGGACGGCTACACCTTC.

The chain is built from TRBV19 and TRBJ2-1; 8 nucleotides match TRBD2. The V segment lost 3 bases and the J segment 4 bases; nucleotides outside the gene matches: 5. CDR3 length: 15 residues. Germline V lookup: CDR1 LNHDA, CDR2 SQIVND (reference sequence). The CDR3 region has the DNA TGTGCCAGTAGTATGAGTAGCGGGGTGTACAATGAGCAGTTCTTC. Encoded protein: CASSMSSGVYNEQFF.